This T cell receptor (beta chain) was captured by sequencing in a study of blood T cells in healthy people across ages. Germline-derived CDR1 and CDR2 are MNHEY and SMNVEV (reference sequence). Trimming took 0 bases from V and 0 from J, leaving 20 bases between them. This CDR3 is 19 amino acids long. Collection of approximately 9.3 milliliters of peripheral blood was performed for each donor. This clonotype has just a few counts. Sample-barcoded 5' priming and a J-beta primer mix drove a second PCR of roughly 7 to 11 cycles. Each cDNA molecule, via a template-switch adaptor with 12 random nucleotides, was tagged. TCRdb independently ran MiXCR on the 5' RACE reads; one entry per CDR3 protein. The sample comprises a few hundred thousand distinct CDR3 sequences, about 27% of which are singletons, and approximately 3.5% rests with the top ten. The same specimen was also included in a second study, on T cells of mothers and their children. That publication notes: Mothers yielded over 8 million CDR3 reads, children several million each. The effect of thymic selection on TCR recombination output is similar between related and unrelated pairs.

The sample consisted of blood. The sequence was collected from a boy aged 2 to 9 in good health. J is TRBJ1-1 and V is TRBV27; D gene uncertain. The CDR3 nucleotides are TGTGCCAGCAGTTTATCGCCGAACGCGGCTTTTAAGATGAACACTGAAGCTTTCTTT. Translating gives CASSLSPNAAFKMNTEAFF.